Sequencing of this T cell receptor beta chain was carried out in a study of OX40 agonist ivuxolimab in advanced cancers. Study overall: Of mixed ages from about 20 to 80 and averaging 60 years, the group was about 80% male. Past anti-PD-1, anti-PD-L1 or anti-CTLA-4 therapy was accepted, and 40% had received some.

Sequencing used immunoSEQ multiplex PCR; TCRdb keeps in-frame clones, though not all of them. The table records 52,000 or so clones, roughly 86% of them present only once. The ends were cut back, 5 bases at V and 6 bases at J, with 17 bases in the middle. CDR3 length: 16 amino acids. Germline V CDR1 and CDR2: MDHEN, SYDVKM. Patients with autoimmune history or systemic immunosuppression were excluded. Sequenced material: CD4+ or CD8+ T cells sorted from blood, taken in a trial of the OX40 agonist ivuxolimab. The TCR was taken from an adult with an advanced solid tumor such as melanoma, head and neck, liver or kidney cancer. This chain uses TRBV28 with TRBJ1-6, with D perhaps matching TRBD1 (5 bases). The CDR3 loop is CASSGSRDRINSPLHF. CDR3 nucleotide sequence: TGTGCCAGCAGTGGTAGCAGGGACCGGATTAATTCACCCCTCCACTTT. The complete variable domain, with remaining parts taken from reference TRBV28 and TRBJ1-6, reads DVKVTQSSRYLVKRTGEKVFLECVQDMDHENMFWYRQDPGLGLRLIYFSYDVKMKEKGDIPEGYSVSREKKERFSLILESASTNQTSMYLCASSGSRDRINSPLHFGNGTRLTVT.